This T cell receptor beta chain was identified in a study of vaccination and CD4 T cells after COVID-19. Study information: Nasal swab PCR had shown SARS-CoV-2 positivity in the convalescent patients (roughly 10 mild cases, one severe case).

Researchers used the Oncomine TCR Beta short-read assay to sequence DNA from cultured CD4+ T cells. It was cultured CD4+ T cells from which genomic DNA was extracted. TCRdb passed the PCR reads through MiXCR, listing each CDR3 protein once. The sample gives 7,000 to 8,500 distinct CDR3 sequences, over 65% of which show up once; approximately 21% is in the top ten. V was clipped by 3 bases and J by 0 bases, with 9 bases between them. This CDR3 comprises 15 residues. Per germline, CDR1 LNHDA and CDR2 SQIVND (reference sequence). As to treatment: roughly 10-day PBMC culture with coronavirus spike peptide pools or control peptides (ViraFEST assay). Half the medium was replaced with fresh IL-2 medium on days 3 and 7. This clonotype was found a few times. Its target is unknown.

The chain recombines TRBV19 with TRBJ1-5, with no clear D. This TCR was sampled from a human donor who had recovered from COVID-19. Sequencing input: CD4+ T cells from blood, cultured in vitro. The CDR3 nucleotides read TGTGCCAGTAGTATCCAACGGTATAGCAATCAGCCCCAGCATTTT. It specifies CASSIQRYSNQPQHF.